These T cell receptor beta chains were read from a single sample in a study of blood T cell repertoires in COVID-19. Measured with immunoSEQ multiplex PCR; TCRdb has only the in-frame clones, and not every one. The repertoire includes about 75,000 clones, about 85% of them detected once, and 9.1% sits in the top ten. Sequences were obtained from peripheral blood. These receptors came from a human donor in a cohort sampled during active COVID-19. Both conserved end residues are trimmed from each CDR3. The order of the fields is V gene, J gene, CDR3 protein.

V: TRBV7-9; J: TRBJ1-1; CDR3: ASSLAEGGLTEAF
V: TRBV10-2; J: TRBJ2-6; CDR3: ATRRPGQVLSGANVLT
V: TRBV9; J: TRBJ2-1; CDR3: ASSVEPSGRRGGLNEQF
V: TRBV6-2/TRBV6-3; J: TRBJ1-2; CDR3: ASSSMDNIYYGYT
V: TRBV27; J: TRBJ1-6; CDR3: ASRTVTMGGHNSPLH
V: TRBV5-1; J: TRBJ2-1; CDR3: ASSLVGTGQNEQF
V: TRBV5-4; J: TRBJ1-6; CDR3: ASSLKDTPLH
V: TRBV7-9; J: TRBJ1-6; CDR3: ASSLDDLGQGLH
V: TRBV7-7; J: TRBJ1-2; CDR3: ASSLVKTGRWRYGYT
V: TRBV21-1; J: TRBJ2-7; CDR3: ASSKFGGGPSYEQY
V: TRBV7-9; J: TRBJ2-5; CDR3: ASSLPGQQETQY
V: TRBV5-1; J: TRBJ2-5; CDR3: ASSSDRGGGETQY
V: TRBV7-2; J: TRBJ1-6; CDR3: ASSSQGADNSPLH
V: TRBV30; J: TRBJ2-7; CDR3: AWREGSHEQY
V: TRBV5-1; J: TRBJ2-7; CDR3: ASSSGTGRSYEQY
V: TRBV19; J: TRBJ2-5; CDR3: ASSDRGFRMETQY
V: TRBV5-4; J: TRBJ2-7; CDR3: ASSLFTGINYEQY
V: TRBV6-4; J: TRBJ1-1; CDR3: ASSSGGMNTEAF
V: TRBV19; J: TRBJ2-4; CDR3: ASSRGRAAKNIQY
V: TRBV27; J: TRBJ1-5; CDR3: ASSPGPGGMGNQPQH
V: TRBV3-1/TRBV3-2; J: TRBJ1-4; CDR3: ASSQEFGRGEKLF
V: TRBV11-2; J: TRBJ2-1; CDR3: ASSFGREGYEQF
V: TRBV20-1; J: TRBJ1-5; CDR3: SAARQGIMH
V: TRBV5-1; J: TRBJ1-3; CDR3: ASSFGQGTLGNTIY
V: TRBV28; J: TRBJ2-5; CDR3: ASRSGGGLMWTQY
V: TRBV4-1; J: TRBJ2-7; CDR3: ASSPGLAGAYEQY
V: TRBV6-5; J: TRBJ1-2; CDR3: ASSYENRGGIDDYT
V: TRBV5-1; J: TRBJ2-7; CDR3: ASSLTIDRPYEQY
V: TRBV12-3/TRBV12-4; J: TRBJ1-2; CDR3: ASSWRGHGYT
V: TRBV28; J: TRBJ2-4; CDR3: ASSLIRDTLAKNIQY
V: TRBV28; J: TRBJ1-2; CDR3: ASLVRNYGYT
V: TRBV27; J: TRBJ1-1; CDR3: ASSLRPAGGNTEAF
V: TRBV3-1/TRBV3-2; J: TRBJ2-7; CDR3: ASSQDKGDRGQIISYEQY
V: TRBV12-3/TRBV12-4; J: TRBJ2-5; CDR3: ATQDRGGETQY
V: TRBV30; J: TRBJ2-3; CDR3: AWSPTLDRGTQY
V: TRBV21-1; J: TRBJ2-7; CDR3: ASSKDLGGTRISYEQY
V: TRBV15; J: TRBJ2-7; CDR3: ATSRGSPEESYEQY
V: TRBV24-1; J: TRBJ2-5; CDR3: ATRGTGSQETQY
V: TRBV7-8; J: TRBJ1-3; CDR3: ASSSRDSYSGNTIY
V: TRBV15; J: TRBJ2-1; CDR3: ATSRDPGLGYNEQF
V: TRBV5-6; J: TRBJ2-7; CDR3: ASNAGTGASEQY
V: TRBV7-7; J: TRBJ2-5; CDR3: ASSLGGGRVETQY
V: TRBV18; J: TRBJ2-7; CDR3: ASSAGGEQY
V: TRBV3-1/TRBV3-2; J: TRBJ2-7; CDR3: ASSQDLAGGYEQY
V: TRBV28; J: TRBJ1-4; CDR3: ASGTLREATNEKLF
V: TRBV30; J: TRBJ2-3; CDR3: AWRQAGTDTQY
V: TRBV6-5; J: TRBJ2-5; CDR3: ASSSAGLPGETQY